These 15 T cell receptor beta chains were all obtained from the same sample, sequenced in a study of blood T cell repertoires in COVID-19. TCRdb's copy holds only in-frame clones and misses some; the assay was immunoSEQ multiplex PCR. Among under 85,000 clones, over 75% were seen once, and the ten largest hold under 3%. Sequencing used peripheral blood. The origin of the receptors is a man older than 75 with acute or convalescent COVID-19.

On this clone itself: Additional DNA sequences in this sample encode the identical CDR3. This sequence joins TRBV12-3 or TRBV12-4 and TRBJ1-5; D is possibly TRBD1 (5 bases). The CDR3 covers 13 residues. V lost 3 bases and J lost 5, with 8 bases in between. CDR3 residues: CASSLSRDQPQHF. The DNA of the CDR3 is TGTGCCAGCAGTTTGAGCAGGGATCAGCCCCAGCATTTT.

This chain uses TRBV15 with TRBJ2-3; D ambiguous. The ends were cut back, 3 bases at V and 6 bases at J, with 10 bases in the middle. Germline V gene sequence: CDR1 LNHNV, CDR2 YYDKDF (reference sequence). The length of the CDR3 is 13 residues. CDR3 nucleotide sequence: TGTGCCACCAGCAGCCGACTTGGCGATACGCAGTATTTT. This sequence encodes CATSSRLGDTQYF.

The chain is built from TRBV24-1 and TRBJ2-7; TRBD2 matches 8 bases. This CDR3 region has 15 residues. Germline values: CDR1 KGHDR, CDR2 SFDVKD. Trimming took 3 bases from V and 2 from J; bases not matched to a gene: 5. This CDR3 reads CATSDSAGGTYEQYF. CDR3 bases: TGTGCCACCAGTGATAGCGCGGGAGGTACCTACGAGCAGTACTTC.

The chain is built from TRBV10-3 and TRBJ1-1, with TRBD1 matching 7 bases. This CDR3 is 14 amino acids long. The V segment lost 5 bases and the J segment 0 bases; nucleotides outside the gene matches: 3. Germline V lookup: CDR1 ENHRY, CDR2 SYGVKD. Written as DNA, the CDR3 is TGTGCCATCAGTCCGGGACAGATGAACACTGAAGCTTTCTTT. Translating gives CAISPGQMNTEAFF.

V gene TRBV3-1 (or the pseudogene TRBV3-2) combines with J gene TRBJ2-7, with 7 bases that match TRBD1. V shed 5 bases, J shed 8 bases, and the junction held 9 bases outside the gene matches. The CDR3 loop spans 13 amino acids. The germline V gene has CDR1 LGHDT and CDR2 YNNKEL (reference sequence). The DNA of the CDR3 is TGTGCCAGCAGCTCCGGACAGGCTAAAAAGCAGTACTTC. Translating gives CASSSGQAKKQYF.

V usage is TRBV6-2 or TRBV6-3 and J usage is TRBJ2-1, with D perhaps TRBD2 (7 bases). The CDR3 is made up of 14 amino acids. From germline, CDR1 is MNHEY and CDR2 SVGEGT. Trimming left V 5 bases short and J 11 bases short, with 19 bases between. CDR3 nucleotide sequence: TGTGCCAGCAGTCTGTCGGCGGGGGCTGGGCAGCAGTTCTTC. Its protein is CASSLSAGAGQQFF.

The V gene is TRBV9, the J gene TRBJ1-1; D remains ambiguous. Germline CDR1 SGDLS, CDR2 YYNGEE. The CDR3 runs 16 residues. Trimming took off 2 bases at V and 0 bases at J, with 14 bases between the two ends. CDR3 region: CASSVGGGSMNTEAFF. The DNA for the CDR3 is TGTGCCAGCAGCGTGGGAGGAGGGTCCATGAACACTGAAGCTTTCTTT. Full variable domain (outside the CDR3, taken from reference TRBV9 and TRBJ1-1): DSGVTQTPKHLITATGQRVTLRCSPRSGDLSVYWYQQSLDQGLQFLIQYYNGEERAKGNILERFSAQQFPDLHSELNLSSLELGDSALYFCASSVGGGSMNTEAFFGQGTRLTVV.

This chain connects TRBV6-5 to TRBJ1-1; 8 bases are a match to TRBD1. The V gene end was trimmed by 8 bases and the J gene end by 9 bases; junction bases not matched to a gene: 14. Germline CDR1 is MNHEY and CDR2 is SVGAGI. The CDR3 is 14 residues long. This chain's CDR3 is CASGRRAGGHQAFF. The CDR3 region has the DNA TGTGCCAGCGGGCGTCGGGCAGGGGGCCATCAAGCTTTCTTT.

This chain uses TRBV6-5 with TRBJ2-2; 9 bases align to TRBD2. The CDR3 length is 15 residues. From germline, CDR1 is MNHEY and CDR2 SVGAGI. Trimming cost V 8 bases and J 5 bases; bases outside gene matches: 9. Here the CDR3 reads CASRLAGAATGELFF. CDR3 sequence (DNA): TGTGCCAGCCGATTAGCGGGAGCGGCTACCGGGGAGCTGTTTTTT.

This clone was picked up one time. This rearrangement joins TRBV7-2 to TRBJ1-1; the D gene is possibly TRBD1 (5 bases). The V and J ends lost 3 bases and 5 bases respectively, with 13 bases between them. The CDR3 sequence is 14 residues long. From germline, CDR1 is SGHTA and CDR2 FQGNSA. Written as DNA, the CDR3 is TGTGCCAGCAGCTTCTCTTCGGGGGTTACTGAAGCTTTCTTT. Amino acids: CASSFSSGVTEAFF.

This clone showed up just once. The CDR3 DNA reads as TGTGCCAGCAGCTTGGACATTTACGGGGAGCTGTTTTTT. Amino acid sequence: CASSLDIYGELFF. The V and J genes are TRBV5-4 and TRBJ2-2; no firm D call. Trimming removed 0 bases at V and 7 bases at J, with 7 bases between. This CDR3 has 13 residues. Germline V CDR1 and CDR2: SGHNT, YYREEE (reference sequence).

V is TRBV5-1 and J is TRBJ1-4, with a tentative D call TRBD1 (5 bases). Germline CDR1 and CDR2: SGHRS and YFSETQ. This CDR3 has 15 amino acids. Trimming removed 0 bases from V and 1 base from J, with 7 bases in between. This chain's CDR3 is CASSLGQITNEKLFF. The CDR3 nucleotides are TGCGCCAGCAGCTTGGGACAGATAACTAATGAAAAACTGTTTTTT. The full variable domain, in which reference TRBV5-1 and TRBJ1-4 provide the parts outside the CDR3, is KAGVTQTPRYLIKTRGQQVTLSCSPISGHRSVSWYQQTPGQGLQFLFEYFSETQRNKGNFPGRFSGRQFSNSRSEMNVSTLELGDSALYLCASSLGQITNEKLFFGSGTQLSVL.

V usage is TRBV5-8 and J usage is TRBJ1-5, with TRBD1 matching over 9 bases. CDR1 is SGHTS, CDR2 YDEGEE, per germline. This CDR3 is built from 19 residues. The V segment lost 0 bases and the J segment 6 bases; nucleotides outside the gene matches: 16. The CDR3 DNA reads TGTGCCAGCAGCTTGGGACGACAAACAGGGGGCGTCGCGGGTCAGCCCCAGCATTTT. Amino acids: CASSLGRQTGGVAGQPQHF.

The chain uses TRBV6-6 and TRBJ1-1, with 8 bases lining up with TRBD1. V was pared by 10 bases and J by 5 bases, with 9 bases of the junction left unmatched. This CDR3 contains 13 residues. Per germline, CDR1 MNHNY and CDR2 SVGAGI (reference sequence). In DNA form, the CDR3 reads TGTGCCACTACAGGGGGAGGGGGAACTGAAGCTTTCTTT. This gives the protein CATTGGGGTEAFF.

The rearrangement uses TRBV21-1 and TRBJ2-1; TRBD2, as called in the table, went unchecked against the DNA. TRBV21-1 has pseudogene status. This CDR3 spans 16 amino acids. CDR3: CASSKGLAGRNNEQFF. The CDR3, as DNA: TGTGCCAGCAGCAAAGGACTAGCGGGACGAAACAATGAGCAGTTCTTC.